This T cell receptor beta chain was retrieved from a study of beta chain features in type 1 diabetes. As regards this clone: The antigen is undetermined.

Study-wide findings and caveats: Researchers report that Type 1 diabetes patients had moderately but significantly shorter TCRB CDR3s across all four CD4+ subsets. VDJ junctions from patients with type 1 diabetes contained fewer insertions and more deletions.

Looked up from germline, CDR1 is SGHRS and CDR2 is YFSETQ. The CDR3 has 16 residues. V lost 3 bases to trimming and J lost 8 bases; unmatched junction nucleotides: 12. The authors took one heparinised blood draw, averaging approximately 110 mL, from each donor. The isolated RNA, all of it, was reverse transcribed, so expressed TCRB transcripts were what got sequenced. Sequenced naive, central memory and regulatory T cell samples produced an average of roughly 3.5 million reads. Assay used: immunoSEQ multiplex PCR; TCRdb lists only in-frame clones, some missing. The data contain about 230,000 clones, 16% of them singletons.

This chain connects TRBV5-1 to TRBJ2-4; TRBD1 matches 9 bases. The sequenced sample was naive CD4+ T cells from blood. The TCR was taken from a young man with type 1 diabetes. As DNA, the CDR3 is TGCGCCAGCAGCTGGCAAGGTCCGGGACAGGGCGACATTCAGTACTTC. This gives the protein CASSWQGPGQGDIQYF.